This T cell receptor (beta chain) was identified in a study of T cell responses to AZD1222 COVID-19 vaccine. TCRdb's table, derived via immunoSEQ multiplex PCR, lists solely in-frame clones and lacks some. This table holds around 130,000 clones, over 90% found once. This receptor was taken from an adult in good health. The source was peripheral blood, collected on day 0 of AZD1222 vaccination.

The CDR3 sequence is CASSPTLAGEQFF. CDR3 nucleotide sequence: TGTGCCAGCAGTCCAACATTGGCGGGTGAGCAGTTCTTC. The V gene is TRBV6-2 or TRBV6-3, the J gene TRBJ2-1; D might be TRBD2 (5 bases). The CDR3 runs 13 residues. V gave up 5 bases and J gave up 9 bases, with 14 bases separating them. The germline V gene encodes CDR1 MNHEY and CDR2 SVGEGT.